The next 17 T cell receptor beta chains were all read from a single sample in a study of blood T cell repertoires in COVID-19 (dated by TCRdb to 2019 to 2021). The library was produced with the immunoSEQ multiplex PCR assay. What TCRdb holds here is the immuneACCESS table cut down to in-frame rearrangements. Part of the clones is not present; checked against another copy, under half of the missing clones reflect an unresolved V gene, and the others are unexplained. This sample gives 150,000 to 200,000 clones in total; around 80% of them show up just once. The top ten constitute about 12% of the sample. Specimen: PBMCs or T cells enriched from blood (not recorded which). These receptors were taken from a man in his fifties who had recovered from COVID-19.

The V gene is TRBV6-5, the J gene TRBJ2-2; TRBD1 matches at 7 bases. V lost 5 bases and J lost 0; bases outside the gene matches: 3. The CDR3 totals 15 residues. In germline, CDR1 is MNHEY, CDR2 SVGAGI. This CDR3 is CASSPGQTNTGELFF. In DNA, the CDR3 is TGTGCCAGCAGTCCGGGACAGACGAACACCGGGGAGCTGTTTTTT.

This clone appeared a single time. The J gene is TRBJ1-1, the V gene TRBV7-3; 8 nucleotides line up with TRBD1. CDR3 length: 14 residues. The trim removed 4 bases at V and 2 bases at J, leaving 3 bases unmatched. Germline V CDR1 and CDR2: SGHTA, FQGTGA. The CDR3 region is CASSSQGANTEAFF. CDR3 DNA sequence: TGTGCCAGCAGCTCTCAGGGGGCCAACACTGAAGCTTTCTTT.

The chain employs TRBV4-2 and TRBJ2-5; 9 positions match TRBD1. Germline-derived CDR1 and CDR2 are LGHNA and YNFKEQ. The CDR3 totals 17 residues. Germline trimming cut 2 bases from V and 4 bases from J; bases unmatched to any gene: 11. CDR3 amino acids: CASSQLTGTGSVETQYF. CDR3 bases: TGTGCCAGCAGCCAACTGACCGGGACAGGGTCTGTAGAGACCCAGTACTTC.

V usage is TRBV19 and J usage is TRBJ1-6; TRBD1 is a possible D gene (5 bases). This CDR3 spans 16 amino acids. Germline values: CDR1 LNHDA, CDR2 SQIVND (reference sequence). Trimming stripped 4 bases from V and 10 bases from J, with 20 bases between. The CDR3 region has the DNA TGTGCCAGTAGTAGGGGGGGACTGCAAGGTGGGTCACCCCTCCACTTT. Its protein is CASSRGGLQGGSPLHF.

The chain employs TRBV7-3 and TRBJ2-5, with D maybe TRBD2 (6 bases). CDR1 SGHTA and CDR2 FQGTGA come from the germline V gene. The CDR3 is 15 residues long. V dropped 1 base and J dropped 4 bases, with 13 bases sitting between them. The CDR3 nucleotides read TGTGCCAGCAGCTTAATGGCCGGGAGAGCAGAGACCCAGTACTTC. Translating gives CASSLMAGRAETQYF.

The rearrangement links TRBV5-1 to TRBJ1-1; D might be TRBD1 (5 bases). The CDR3 is 14 residues long. The ends were cut back, 0 bases at V and 6 bases at J, with 12 bases in the middle. Germline CDR1 SGHRS, CDR2 YFSETQ. Here the CDR3 DNA reads TGCGCCAGCAGCTTGGAGATAACGGGGGCTGAAGCTTTCTTT. Protein: CASSLEITGAEAFF.

The chain is built from TRBV6-5 and TRBJ2-1; 10 nucleotides agree with TRBD2. The CDR3 consists of 15 residues. Germline trimming cut 2 bases from V and 7 bases from J; bases unmatched to any gene: 5. The germline V gene encodes CDR1 MNHEY and CDR2 SVGAGI. CDR3 DNA: TGTGCCAGCAGTTACGCTAGCGGGGGCCCTAATGAGCAGTTCTTC. Amino acids: CASSYASGGPNEQFF.

In the case of this clone: The same CDR3 can be traced to other DNA sequences in this sample. The chain recombines TRBV19 with TRBJ2-6; tentatively, D is TRBD1 (5 bases). The CDR3 is 15 amino acids. From germline, CDR1 is LNHDA and CDR2 SQIVND (reference sequence). Deletions cut 3 bases from V and 0 bases from J, with 6 bases between. The CDR3 coding sequence is TGTGCCAGTAGTATTCAGGGCTCTGGGGCCAACGTCCTGACTTTC. This encodes CASSIQGSGANVLTF. The whole variable domain, filled in from reference TRBV19 and TRBJ2-6, reads DGGITQSPKYLFRKEGQNVTLSCEQNLNHDAMYWYRQDPGQGLRLIYYSQIVNDFQKGDIAEGYSVSREKKESFPLTVTSAQKNPTAFYLCASSIQGSGANVLTFGAGSRLTVL.

This chain links TRBV5-1 with TRBJ2-1, with 8 bases that match TRBD2. Germline V CDR1 and CDR2: SGHRS, YFSETQ. CDR3 length equals 15 residues. The junction had 3 bases not matched to a gene; V was cut back by 0 bases and J by 4 bases. CDR3 region: CASSLDGGDYNEQFF. The CDR3 DNA sequence: TGCGCCAGCAGCTTGGACGGGGGGGATTACAATGAGCAGTTCTTC. Full variable domain (rest looked up from reference TRBV5-1 and TRBJ2-1): KAGVTQTPRYLIKTRGQQVTLSCSPISGHRSVSWYQQTPGQGLQFLFEYFSETQRNKGNFPGRFSGRQFSNSRSEMNVSTLELGDSALYLCASSLDGGDYNEQFFGPGTRLTVL.

The V call is TRBV28, the J call TRBJ1-2; D is uncertain. There are 14 residues in the CDR3. V lost 3 bases to trimming and J lost 5 bases, with 13 bases between them. The germline gives CDR1 MDHEN, CDR2 SYDVKM. The CDR3 nucleotides read TGTGCCAGCAGTTTCTCGGGAGGGTTGTATGGCTACACCTTC. Its protein product is CASSFSGGLYGYTF.

The chain joins TRBV12-3 or TRBV12-4 to TRBJ2-3, with D possibly TRBD1 on 5 matching bases. The CDR3 extends over 13 amino acids. V lost 6 bases, J lost 0 bases, and 7 bases lay in between. In DNA form, the CDR3 reads TGTGCCAGCAGGGGGCCTAGCACAGATACGCAGTATTTT. Its protein is CASRGPSTDTQYF.

The chain employs TRBV7-2 and TRBJ2-3; TRBD2 agrees at 7 bases. V lost 1 base and J lost 6; bases outside the gene matches: 1. The CDR3 contains 13 residues. Germline values: CDR1 SGHTA, CDR2 FQGNSA. CDR3 in DNA: TGTGCCAGCAGCTTAGTGCGGGGGGATACGCAGTATTTT. Translated, it gives CASSLVRGDTQYF.

The chain has TRBV3-1 (or the pseudogene TRBV3-2) and TRBJ1-4; D is ambiguous. Trimming took 0 bases from V and 3 from J, leaving 8 bases between them. The germline V gene has CDR1 LGHDT and CDR2 YNNKEL (reference sequence). The CDR3 length is 15 residues. In DNA, the CDR3 is TGTGCCAGCAGCCAAGATTGCGGGGCTAATGAAAAACTGTTTTTT. It specifies CASSQDCGANEKLFF.

This chain connects TRBV27 to TRBJ2-5; D remains unclear. The V gene lost 5 bases and the J gene lost 4 bases, with 14 bases spanning the gap. Germline V CDR1 and CDR2: MNHEY, SMNVEV (reference sequence). This CDR3 comprises 14 residues. CDR3 sequence (DNA): TGTGCCAGCAGTCTTCACACCGCCCCAGAGACCCAGTACTTC. Its protein is CASSLHTAPETQYF.

The chain employs TRBV9 and TRBJ2-5; D may be TRBD1 (6 bases). Germline V CDR1 and CDR2: SGDLS, YYNGEE. The germline V and J ends were trimmed by 4 bases and 1 base, with 17 bases remaining between them. The CDR3 contains 16 residues. In nucleotides, the CDR3 is TGTGCCAGCAGCTTTTTGGGGGCTGGGGGCCAAGAGACCCAGTACTTC. Translating it yields CASSFLGAGGQETQYF.

J is TRBJ2-7 and V is TRBV5-5; 8 bases line up with TRBD1. Trimming took 3 bases from V and 4 from J; bases not matched to a gene: 9. The CDR3 loop spans 15 amino acids. Germline loops: CDR1 SGHKS, CDR2 YYEKEE (reference sequence). The CDR3 reads CASSWGRRGPYEQYF. CDR3 nucleotides: TGTGCCAGCAGCTGGGGCCGCAGGGGGCCATACGAGCAGTACTTC.

V gene TRBV19 combines with J gene TRBJ1-1; 9 bases match TRBD1. Trimming at V came to 8 bases and at J to 4 bases, leaving 8 bases not matched to a gene. The CDR3 loop spans 14 amino acids. Germline values: CDR1 LNHDA, CDR2 SQIVND (reference sequence). CDR3 nucleotide sequence: TGTGCCAGTTGCGTACAGGGGGCGGTCACTGAAGCTTTCTTT. Amino acid sequence: CASCVQGAVTEAFF.